The 23 T cell receptor beta chains below all came from one sample that was sequenced in a study of T cells in Graves' hyperthyroidism and ophthalmopathy (dated by TCRdb to between 2018 and 2021). Preparation of the library involved multiplex PCR. Sequencing relied on an Illumina HiSeq 2000. Amplification of TCR beta CDR3 regions was carried out from RNA transcripts. For the first round of RT-PCR on the TCR CDR3, the HTBI primer set was used together with the Qiagen OneStep RT-PCR kit. TCRdb cleaned the public reads at Q25 with fastp, built clones with MiXCR and kept in-frame beta chains. Rows are unified per CDR3 protein, each entry keeping the most common DNA and genes. Recorded for this sample are 350,000 to 450,000 distinct CDR3 sequences; 11% to 15% of them occurred a single time. The top ten clones comprise 25% to 30% of the sample. The sequencing sample was made of blood. These TCRs come from a man aged 50 or older with Graves' ophthalmopathy.

Many counts were recorded for this clonotype. At one of its ends the junction is not consistent with the germline gene, which may arise from a read error. This chain joins TRBV11-2 and TRBJ2-7; D is perhaps TRBD1 (7 bases). Germline V gene lookup returns CDR1 SGHAT and CDR2 FQNNGV. CDR3 size: 16 residues. CDR3 loop: CASGLTSGQRAYEQYF. Here the CDR3 DNA reads TGTGCCAGCGGCTTGACCTCGGGACAGCGGGCCTACGAGCAGTACTTC.

Many counts were recorded for this clonotype. The chain links TRBV18 to TRBJ2-1; tentatively, D is TRBD2 (6 bases). The CDR3 extends over 13 amino acids. CDR1 is KGHSH, CDR2 LQKENI, per germline. The germline V and J ends were trimmed by 11 bases and 6 bases, with 17 bases remaining between them. The CDR3 is CADSTSSSNEQFF. CDR3 DNA sequence: TGTGCCGATAGCACTAGCAGTTCCAATGAGCAGTTCTTC.

The table lists this clonotype with many counts. The chain carries TRBV6-1 and TRBJ2-7; D is perhaps TRBD1 or TRBD2 (6 bases each). The CDR3 is made up of 13 amino acids. Per germline, CDR1 MNHNS and CDR2 SASEGT. The V gene lost 3 bases and the J gene lost 2 bases, with 8 bases spanning the gap. As DNA, the CDR3 is TGTGCCAGCAGTGAGAGGGGGGCCTACGAGCAGTACTTC. The encoded protein is CASSERGAYEQYF.

This clonotype was counted ten times or more. V is TRBV3-1 and J is TRBJ2-1; TRBD2 matches at 14 bases. V was pared by 3 bases and J by 9 bases, with 16 bases of the junction left unmatched. The length of the CDR3 is 19 residues. Germline V gene sequence: CDR1 LGHDT, CDR2 YNNKEL (reference sequence). The CDR3 region has the DNA TGTGCCAGCAGCCAGGCGGGACTAGCGGGAGCTTCTTCCTTGGGTGAGCAGTTCTTC. This codes for CASSQAGLAGASSLGEQFF.

This clonotype has a count of ten or more. The V call is TRBV5-8, the J call TRBJ1-5; tentatively, D is TRBD1 (5 bases). CDR1 is SGHTS and CDR2 is YDEGEE in the germline V gene. The CDR3 consists of 14 residues. Trimming left V 0 bases short and J 6 bases short, with 10 bases between. The CDR3 DNA is TGTGCCAGCAGCTTGGGATGGGACGGTCAGCCCCAGCATTTT. Its protein product is CASSLGWDGQPQHF.

In its sample, this clonotype was seen many times. The chain recombines TRBV20-1 with TRBJ2-3, with TRBD2 matching 15 bases. Losses at the gene ends were 5 bases for V and 5 bases for J; bases not matched to a gene: 2. The germline V gene has CDR1 DFQATT and CDR2 SNEGSKA (reference sequence). This CDR3 comprises 14 residues. CDR3 amino acids: CSALGLAGGDTQYF. Written as DNA, the CDR3 is TGCAGTGCTTTGGGACTAGCGGGAGGAGATACGCAGTATTTT.

The chain has TRBV20-1 and TRBJ1-5, with D perhaps TRBD1 (6 bases). The CDR3 is 15 amino acids. In germline, CDR1 is DFQATT, CDR2 SNEGSKA (reference sequence). V dropped 2 bases and J dropped 3 bases, with 14 bases sitting between them. The CDR3 DNA sequence: TGCAGTGCTAGATTATCGTTGGGGGCCAATCAGCCCCAGCATTTT. It translates to CSARLSLGANQPQHF.

This clonotype was observed many times. This chain connects TRBV20-1 to TRBJ2-3; 10 positions match TRBD1. CDR1 and CDR2 (germline): DFQATT, SNEGSKA (reference sequence). V lost 3 bases and J lost 4; bases outside the gene matches: 7. CDR3 size: 15 residues. DNA of the CDR3: TGCAGTGCTAGTCGCCCGGGACAGGGGTCAGATACGCAGTATTTT. It is translated as CSASRPGQGSDTQYF.

The chain uses TRBV28 and TRBJ2-5; 15 bases agree with TRBD2. Germline V gene data show CDR1 as MDHEN and CDR2 as SYDVKM. V was pared by 5 bases and J by 4 bases, with 14 bases of the junction left unmatched. This CDR3 is built from 19 residues. The CDR3 here is CASSGFGLAGGPYTETQYF. In DNA form, the CDR3 reads TGTGCCAGCAGTGGTTTTGGACTAGCGGGAGGGCCGTACACAGAGACCCAGTACTTC.

This clonotype was seen at least ten times. The V gene is TRBV30, the J gene TRBJ1-1; D remains unclear. V lost 5 bases and J 11 bases, leaving 15 bases between the germline ends. Germline values: CDR1 GTSNPN, CDR2 SVGIG (reference sequence). CDR3 length equals 11 residues. CDR3 amino acids: CAWLLRRLAFF. The CDR3 DNA sequence: TGTGCCTGGCTACTACGTAGGTTGGCTTTCTTT.

This clonotype appeared many times. This chain connects TRBV11-3 to TRBJ2-4, with 9 bases fitting TRBD1. The CDR3 is made up of 14 amino acids. Germline CDR1 SGHNT, CDR2 YENEEA. Losses at the gene ends were 4 bases for V and 8 bases for J; bases not matched to a gene: 6. CDR3 in amino acids: CASSSSRTGDIQYF. For the CDR3, the DNA is TGTGCCAGCAGCTCCTCACGGACAGGGGACATTCAGTACTTC.

This clonotype occurred a few times. This sequence joins TRBV19 and TRBJ2-1, with D perhaps TRBD2 (5 bases). Germline CDR1 reads LNHDA; CDR2 reads SQIVND (reference sequence). The CDR3 extends over 15 amino acids. Trimming removed 4 bases at V and 8 bases at J, with 18 bases between. CDR3 DNA: TGTGCCAGTAGTACAGCCCCAGGACTTTACGATGAGCAGTTCTTC. Amino acids: CASSTAPGLYDEQFF. Drawing the rest from reference TRBV19 and TRBJ2-1, the complete variable domain is DGGITQSPKYLFRKEGQNVTLSCEQNLNHDAMYWYRQDPGQGLRLIYYSQIVNDFQKGDIAEGYSVSREKKESFPLTVTSAQKNPTAFYLCASSTAPGLYDEQFFGPGTRLTVL.

This clonotype was observed a few times. V and J are TRBV2 and TRBJ2-6; D possibly corresponds to TRBD1 (6 bases). This CDR3 comprises 15 residues. The V gene lost 3 bases and the J gene lost 4 bases, with 10 bases spanning the gap. Germline CDR1 and CDR2: SNHLY and FYNNEI. CDR3 protein: CASSDRGRGANVLTF. The CDR3 DNA reads as TGTGCCAGCAGTGACAGGGGTAGGGGGGCCAACGTCCTGACTTTC.

CDR3 sequence: CASSLNGSSISRFF. DNA of the CDR3: TGTGCCAGCAGCTTAAATGGTAGTAGCATCTCAAGGTTCTTC. The V gene is TRBV7-3, the J gene TRBJ2-1; D uncertain. There are 14 residues in the CDR3. Trimming removed 1 base from V and 15 bases from J, with 19 bases in between. Germline loops: CDR1 SGHTA, CDR2 FQGTGA.

This clonotype has a count of ten or more. The chain recombines TRBV2 with TRBJ1-4; 9 nucleotides align to TRBD1. Germline CDR1 reads SNHLY; CDR2 reads FYNNEI. CDR3 size: 15 residues. Trimming removed 2 bases from V and 5 bases from J; junction bases left unmatched: 3. CDR3 coding DNA: TGTGCCAGCAGTGAAACGGGGACAGGGAATGAAAAACTGTTTTTT. Protein: CASSETGTGNEKLFF. The whole variable domain, filled in from reference TRBV2 and TRBJ1-4, reads EPEVTQTPSHQVTQMGQEVILRCVPISNHLYFYWYRQILGQKVEFLVSFYNNEISEKSEIFDDQFSVERPDGSNFTLKIRSTKLEDSAMYFCASSETGTGNEKLFFGSGTQLSVL.

This clonotype was detected ten times or more. The rearrangement joins TRBV29-1 to TRBJ2-5, with unresolved D. The CDR3 is 12 residues long. The V gene lost 1 base and the J gene lost 5 bases, with 8 bases spanning the gap. CDR1 and CDR2 (germline): SQVTM, ANQGSEA. The chain's CDR3 is CSVEVGRETQYF. The CDR3 DNA is TGCAGCGTTGAAGTTGGTCGGGAGACCCAGTACTTC. Full variable domain (missing parts from reference TRBV29-1 and TRBJ2-5): SAVISQKPSRDICQRGTSLTIQCQVDSQVTMMFWYRQQPGQSLTLIATANQGSEATYESGFVIDKFPISRPNLTFSTLTVSNMSPEDSSIYLCSVEVGRETQYFGPGTRLLVL.

Regarding this clonotype: A single base separates this from a much larger clone, so it may be a read error. The genes are TRBV7-2 and TRBJ2-1; TRBD2 matches 10 bases. The J call may be mistaken, given a closer DNA end match to TRBJ2-7. Germline lookup yields CDR1 SGHTA and CDR2 FQGNSA. This CDR3 is 15 amino acids long. The CDR3 DNA is TGTGCCAGCAGCCTACTAGCGGGATACAACAATGAGCAGTACTTC. This translates into CASSLLAGYNNEQYF.

This clonotype was counted many times. V is TRBV7-9 and J is TRBJ1-3; weak D call: TRBD1 (5 bases). Germline assignment: CDR1 SEHNR and CDR2 FQNEAQ (reference sequence). CDR3 length: 15 amino acids. The V gene lost 1 base and the J gene lost 2 bases, with 9 bases spanning the gap. The chain's CDR3 is CASSLGSGPGNTIYF. The CDR3 DNA reads TGTGCCAGCAGCTTAGGCTCGGGACCTGGAAACACCATATATTTT.

This clonotype was recorded many times. The chain is built from TRBV2 and TRBJ1-5, with D unclear. In germline, CDR1 is SNHLY, CDR2 FYNNEI. This CDR3 has 13 amino acids. The V gene lost 8 bases and the J gene lost 1 base, with 9 bases spanning the gap. The DNA of the CDR3 is TGTGCCAGCTGTCTTACAAGCAATCAGCCCCAGCATTTT. Amino acids: CASCLTSNQPQHF.

This clonotype showed up many times. The J gene is TRBJ2-1, the V gene TRBV15; 10 bases fit TRBD2. There are 16 residues in the CDR3. Germline CDR1 is LNHNV and CDR2 is YYDKDF (reference sequence). V dropped 5 bases and J dropped 4; count of bases not matched to a gene: 8. The CDR3 coding sequence is TGTGCCACCAGCGCACCGGGACTAGCGAGTTACAATGAGCAGTTCTTC. As protein: CATSAPGLASYNEQFF.

The chain joins TRBV29-1 to TRBJ2-4; 9 bases map to TRBD2. The junction had 5 bases not matched to a gene; V was cut back by 6 bases and J by 5 bases. The CDR3 loop spans 13 amino acids. Germline V lookup: CDR1 SQVTM, CDR2 ANQGSEA. CDR3: CSVPGLAQNIQYF. The CDR3, as DNA: TGCAGCGTCCCGGGACTAGCTCAAAACATTCAGTACTTC.

This clonotype was seen repeatedly, ten times or more. This chain connects TRBV6-2 or TRBV6-3 to TRBJ2-6; TRBD2 matches at 7 bases. This CDR3 spans 19 amino acids. CDR1 and CDR2 from the germline V gene are MNHEY and SVGEGT. Trimming at V came to 8 bases and at J to 0 bases, leaving 16 bases not matched to a gene. The CDR3 nucleotides are TGTGCCAGCGATGGCTTTCCGCGGGGGTACGGCTCTGGGGCCAACGTCCTGACTTTC. It is translated as CASDGFPRGYGSGANVLTF.

This clonotype was detected many times. The chain couples TRBV29-1 to TRBJ2-7; 7 bases are shared with TRBD2. Germline loops: CDR1 SQVTM, CDR2 ANQGSEA. The CDR3 has 13 residues. The ends lost 4 bases at V and 6 bases at J; junction bases unmatched: 9. Here the CDR3 DNA reads TGCAGCGTTGGGCGGGAGAATAAGGGCGAGCAGTACTTC. It yields the protein CSVGRENKGEQYF.